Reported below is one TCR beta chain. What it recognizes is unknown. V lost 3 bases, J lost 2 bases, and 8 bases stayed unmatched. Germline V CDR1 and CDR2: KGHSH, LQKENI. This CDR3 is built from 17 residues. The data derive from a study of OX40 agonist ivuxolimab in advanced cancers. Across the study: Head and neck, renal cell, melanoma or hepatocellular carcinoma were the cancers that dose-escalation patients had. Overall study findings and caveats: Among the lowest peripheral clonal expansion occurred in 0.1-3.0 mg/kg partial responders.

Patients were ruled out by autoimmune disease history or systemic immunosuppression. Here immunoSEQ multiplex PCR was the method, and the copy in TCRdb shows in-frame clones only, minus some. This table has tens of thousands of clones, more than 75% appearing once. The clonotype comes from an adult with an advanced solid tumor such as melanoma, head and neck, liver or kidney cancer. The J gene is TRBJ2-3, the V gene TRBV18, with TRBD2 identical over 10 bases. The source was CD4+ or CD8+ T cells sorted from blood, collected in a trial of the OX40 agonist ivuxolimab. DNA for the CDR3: TGTGCCAGCTCACCTAGAATAGCGGGGGGAACCACAGATACGCAGTATTTT. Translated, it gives CASSPRIAGGTTDTQYF.